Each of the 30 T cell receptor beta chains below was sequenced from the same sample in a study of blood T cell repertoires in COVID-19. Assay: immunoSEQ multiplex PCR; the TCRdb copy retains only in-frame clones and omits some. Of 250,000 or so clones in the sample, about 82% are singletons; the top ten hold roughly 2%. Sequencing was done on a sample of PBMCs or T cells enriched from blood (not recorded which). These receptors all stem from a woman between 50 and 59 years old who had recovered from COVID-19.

Written as DNA, the CDR3 is TGCGCCAGCAGCCAAGATAAGCCTGCCAGGGGGCTCGATGAGCAGTTCTTC. It yields the protein CASSQDKPARGLDEQFF. The chain combines TRBV4-3 with TRBJ2-1; 8 bases map to TRBD1. The CDR3 is 17 amino acids. With 0 bases clipped from V and 8 bases from J, the junction kept 12 bases outside the gene matches. CDR1 and CDR2 from the germline V gene are LGHNA and YSLEER.

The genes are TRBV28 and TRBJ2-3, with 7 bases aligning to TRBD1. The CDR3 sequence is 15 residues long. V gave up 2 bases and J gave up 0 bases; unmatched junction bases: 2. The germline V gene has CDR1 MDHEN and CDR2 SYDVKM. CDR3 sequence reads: CASSLGQASTDTQYF. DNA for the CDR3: TGTGCCAGCAGTTTAGGACAGGCGAGCACAGATACGCAGTATTTT.

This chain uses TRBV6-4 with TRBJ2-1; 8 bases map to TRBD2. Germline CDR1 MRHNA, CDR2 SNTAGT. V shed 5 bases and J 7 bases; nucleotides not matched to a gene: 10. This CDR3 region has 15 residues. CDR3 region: CASSPTSGTRNEQFF. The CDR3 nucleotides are TGTGCCAGCAGTCCTACTTCCGGGACTAGGAATGAGCAGTTCTTC.

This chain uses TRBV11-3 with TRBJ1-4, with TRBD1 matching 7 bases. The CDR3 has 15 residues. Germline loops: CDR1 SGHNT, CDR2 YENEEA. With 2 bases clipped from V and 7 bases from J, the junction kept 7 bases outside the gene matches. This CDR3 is CASSLRGPGIEKLFF. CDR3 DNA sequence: TGTGCCAGCAGCTTAAGGGGGCCAGGGATTGAAAAACTGTTTTTT.

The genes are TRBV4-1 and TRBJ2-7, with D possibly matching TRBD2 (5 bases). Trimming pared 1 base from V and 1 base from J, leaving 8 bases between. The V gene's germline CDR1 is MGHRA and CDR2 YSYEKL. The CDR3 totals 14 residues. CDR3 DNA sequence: TGCGCCAGCAGCCAAGCACCGGGGTCCTACGAGCAGTACTTC. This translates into CASSQAPGSYEQYF.

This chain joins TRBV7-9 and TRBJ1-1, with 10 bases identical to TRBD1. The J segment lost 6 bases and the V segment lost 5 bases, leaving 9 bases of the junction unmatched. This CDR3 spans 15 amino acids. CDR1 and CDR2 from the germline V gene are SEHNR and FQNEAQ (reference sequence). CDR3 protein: CASSATGGGRAEAFF. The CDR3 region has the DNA TGTGCCAGCAGCGCGACAGGGGGCGGAAGGGCTGAAGCTTTCTTT.

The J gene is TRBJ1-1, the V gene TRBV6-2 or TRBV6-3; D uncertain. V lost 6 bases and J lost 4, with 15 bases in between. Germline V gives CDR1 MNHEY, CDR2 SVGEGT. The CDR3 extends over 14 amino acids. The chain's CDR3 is CASSHHNPSTEAFF. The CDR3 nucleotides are TGTGCCAGCAGCCACCACAATCCCTCCACTGAAGCTTTCTTT.

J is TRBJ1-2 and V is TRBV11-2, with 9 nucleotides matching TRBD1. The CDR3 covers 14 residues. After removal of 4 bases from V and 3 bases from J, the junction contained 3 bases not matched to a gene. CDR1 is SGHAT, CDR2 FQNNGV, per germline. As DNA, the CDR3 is TGTGCCAGCAGCTCGGGACAGGGCGACTATGGCTACACCTTC. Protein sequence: CASSSGQGDYGYTF.

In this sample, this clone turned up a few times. The CDR3 here is CASSLALDSRYTF. Here the CDR3 DNA reads TGTGCCAGCAGCTTAGCGCTAGACAGCCGCTACACCTTC. The chain joins TRBV7-9 to TRBJ1-2, with D perhaps matching TRBD1 (5 bases). This CDR3 has 13 amino acids. Between the trimmed V and J ends, which lost 0 bases and 9 bases, there was a span of 11 bases. The germline V gene encodes CDR1 SEHNR and CDR2 FQNEAQ (reference sequence).

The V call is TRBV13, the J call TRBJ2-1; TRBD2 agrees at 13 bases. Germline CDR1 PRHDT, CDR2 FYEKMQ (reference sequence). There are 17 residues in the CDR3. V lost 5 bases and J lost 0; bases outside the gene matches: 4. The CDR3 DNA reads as TGTGCCAGCAGCCCGTGGACTAGCGGGAGCTCCTACAATGAGCAGTTCTTC. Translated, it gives CASSPWTSGSSYNEQFF.

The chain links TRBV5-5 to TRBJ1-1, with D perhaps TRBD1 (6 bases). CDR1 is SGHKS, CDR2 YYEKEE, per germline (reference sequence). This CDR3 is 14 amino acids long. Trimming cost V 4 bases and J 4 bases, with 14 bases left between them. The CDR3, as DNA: TGTGCCAGCAGCCGCGGACAGTCGGTCACTGAAGCTTTCTTT. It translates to CASSRGQSVTEAFF.

The CDR3 loop reads CASSPRTSQGGREQFF. CDR3 DNA: TGTGCCAGCAGCCCGCGGACTAGCCAGGGGGGGCGTGAGCAGTTCTTC. The rearrangement uses TRBV11-2 and TRBJ2-1; D possibly corresponds to TRBD2 (8 bases). The CDR3 is 16 residues long. The germline gives CDR1 SGHAT, CDR2 FQNNGV. V lost 5 bases and J lost 9, with 23 bases in between.

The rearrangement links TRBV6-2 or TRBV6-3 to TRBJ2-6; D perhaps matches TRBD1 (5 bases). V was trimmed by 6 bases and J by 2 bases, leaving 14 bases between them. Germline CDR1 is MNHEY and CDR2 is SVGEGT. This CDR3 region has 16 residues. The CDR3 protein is CASRPRQKTGANVLTF. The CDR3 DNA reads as TGTGCCAGCAGGCCTCGACAGAAGACTGGGGCCAACGTCCTGACTTTC.

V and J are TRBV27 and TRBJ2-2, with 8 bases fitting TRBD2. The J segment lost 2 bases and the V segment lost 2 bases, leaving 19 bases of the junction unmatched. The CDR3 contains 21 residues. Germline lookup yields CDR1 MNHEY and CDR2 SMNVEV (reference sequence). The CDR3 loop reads CASSLRPLLQISGENTGELFF. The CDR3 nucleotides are TGTGCCAGCAGTTTACGGCCCCTCTTACAGATTAGCGGGGAAAACACCGGGGAGCTGTTTTTT.

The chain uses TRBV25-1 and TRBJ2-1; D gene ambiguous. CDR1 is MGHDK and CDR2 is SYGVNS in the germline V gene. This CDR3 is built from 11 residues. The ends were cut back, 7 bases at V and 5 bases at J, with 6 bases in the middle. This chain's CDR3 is CASTFHNEQFF. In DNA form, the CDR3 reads TGTGCCAGCACGTTTCACAATGAGCAGTTCTTC.

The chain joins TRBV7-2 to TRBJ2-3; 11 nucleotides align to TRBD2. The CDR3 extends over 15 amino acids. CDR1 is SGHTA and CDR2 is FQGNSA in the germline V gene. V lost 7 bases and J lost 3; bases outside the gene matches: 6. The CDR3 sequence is CASTKGLAETDTQYF. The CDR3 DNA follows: TGTGCCAGCACCAAGGGACTAGCGGAAACAGATACGCAGTATTTT.

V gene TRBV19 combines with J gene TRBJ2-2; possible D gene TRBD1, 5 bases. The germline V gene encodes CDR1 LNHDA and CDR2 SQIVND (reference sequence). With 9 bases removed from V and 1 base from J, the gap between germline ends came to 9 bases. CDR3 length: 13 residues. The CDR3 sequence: CASPDRNTGELFF. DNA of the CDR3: TGTGCCAGCCCCGACAGGAACACCGGGGAGCTGTTTTTT.

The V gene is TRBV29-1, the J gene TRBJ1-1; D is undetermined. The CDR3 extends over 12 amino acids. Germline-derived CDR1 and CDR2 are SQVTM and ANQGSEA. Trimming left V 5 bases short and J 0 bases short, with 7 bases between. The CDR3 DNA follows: TGCAGCGTTTCAATTTTGAACACTGAAGCTTTCTTT. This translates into CSVSILNTEAFF.

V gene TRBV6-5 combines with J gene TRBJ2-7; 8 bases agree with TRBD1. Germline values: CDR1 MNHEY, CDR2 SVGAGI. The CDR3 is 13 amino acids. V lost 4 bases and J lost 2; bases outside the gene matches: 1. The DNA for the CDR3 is TGTGCCAGCAGTTGGACAGGGCCCTACGAGCAGTACTTC. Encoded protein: CASSWTGPYEQYF.

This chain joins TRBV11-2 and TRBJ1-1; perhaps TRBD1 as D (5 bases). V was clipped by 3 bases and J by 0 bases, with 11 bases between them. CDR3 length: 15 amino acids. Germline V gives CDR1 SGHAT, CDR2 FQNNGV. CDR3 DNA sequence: TGTGCCAGCAGCTTGAATCCGGGGGTGAACACTGAAGCTTTCTTT. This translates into CASSLNPGVNTEAFF. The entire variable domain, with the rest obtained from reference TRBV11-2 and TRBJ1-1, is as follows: EAGVAQSPRYKIIEKRQSVAFWCNPISGHATLYWYQQILGQGPKLLIQFQNNGVVDDSQLPKDRFSAERLKGVDSTLKIQPAKLEDSAVYLCASSLNPGVNTEAFFGQGTRLTVV.

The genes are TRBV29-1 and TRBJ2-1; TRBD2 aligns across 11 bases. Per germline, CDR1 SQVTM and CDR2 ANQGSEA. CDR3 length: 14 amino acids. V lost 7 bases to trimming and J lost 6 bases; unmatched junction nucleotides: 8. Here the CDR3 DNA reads TGCAGCGCCCCGACTAGCGGGGACCCCAATGAGCAGTTCTTC. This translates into CSAPTSGDPNEQFF.

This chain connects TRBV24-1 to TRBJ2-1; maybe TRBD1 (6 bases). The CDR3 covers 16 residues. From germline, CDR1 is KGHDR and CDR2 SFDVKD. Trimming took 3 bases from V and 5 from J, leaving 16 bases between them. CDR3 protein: CATSDNRARVDNEQFF. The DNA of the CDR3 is TGTGCCACCAGTGATAACAGGGCCCGGGTAGACAATGAGCAGTTCTTC.

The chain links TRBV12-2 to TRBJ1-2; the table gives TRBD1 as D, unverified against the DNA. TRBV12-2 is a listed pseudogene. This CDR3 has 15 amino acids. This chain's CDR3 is CASRLADRGPVGYTF. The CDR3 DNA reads TGTGCAAGTCGCTTAGCCGACAGGGGGCCAGTTGGCTACACCTTC.

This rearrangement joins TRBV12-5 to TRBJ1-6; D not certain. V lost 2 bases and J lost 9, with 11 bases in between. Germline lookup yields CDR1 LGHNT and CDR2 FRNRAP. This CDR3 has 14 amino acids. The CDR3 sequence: CASGLNAVFSPLHF. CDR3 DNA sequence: TGTGCTAGTGGTTTGAATGCAGTGTTTTCACCCCTCCACTTT.

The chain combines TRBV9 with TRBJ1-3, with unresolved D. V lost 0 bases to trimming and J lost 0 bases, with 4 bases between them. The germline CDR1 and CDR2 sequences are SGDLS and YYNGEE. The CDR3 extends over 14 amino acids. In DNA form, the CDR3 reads TGTGCCAGCAGCGTAGACAACTCTGGAAACACCATATATTTT. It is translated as CASSVDNSGNTIYF.

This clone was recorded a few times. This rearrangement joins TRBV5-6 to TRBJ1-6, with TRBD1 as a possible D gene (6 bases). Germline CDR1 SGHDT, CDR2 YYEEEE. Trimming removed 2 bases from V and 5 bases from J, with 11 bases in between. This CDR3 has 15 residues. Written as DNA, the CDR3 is TGTGCCAGCAGCTTCGGGACACAAAATAATTCACCCCTCCACTTT. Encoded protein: CASSFGTQNNSPLHF.

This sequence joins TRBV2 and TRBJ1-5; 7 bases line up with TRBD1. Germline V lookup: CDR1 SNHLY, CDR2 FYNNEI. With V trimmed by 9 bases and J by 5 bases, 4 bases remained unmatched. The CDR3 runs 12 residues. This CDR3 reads CASWDRDQPQHF. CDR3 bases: TGTGCCAGTTGGGACAGAGATCAGCCCCAGCATTTT.

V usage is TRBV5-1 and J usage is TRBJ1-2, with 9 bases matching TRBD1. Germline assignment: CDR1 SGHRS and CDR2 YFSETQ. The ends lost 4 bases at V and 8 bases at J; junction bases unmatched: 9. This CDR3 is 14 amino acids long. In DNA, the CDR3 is TGCGCCAGCAGCCCCGGACAGGGGAGTGGAGGCTACACCTTC. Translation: CASSPGQGSGGYTF.

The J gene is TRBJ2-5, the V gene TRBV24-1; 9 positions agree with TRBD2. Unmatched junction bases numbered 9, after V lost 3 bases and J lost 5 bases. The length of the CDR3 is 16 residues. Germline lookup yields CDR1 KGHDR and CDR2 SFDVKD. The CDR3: CATSDRGGRARETQYF. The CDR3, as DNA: TGTGCCACCAGTGATCGGGGCGGGAGGGCCCGGGAGACCCAGTACTTC.

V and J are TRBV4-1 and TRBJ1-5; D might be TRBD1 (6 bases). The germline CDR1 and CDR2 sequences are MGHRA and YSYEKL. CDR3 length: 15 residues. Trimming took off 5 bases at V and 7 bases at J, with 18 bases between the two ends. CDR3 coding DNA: TGCGCCAGCAGCTCAAGACAACAGGGAGTACAGCCCCAGCATTTT. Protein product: CASSSRQQGVQPQHF.